The 17 T cell receptor beta chains reported below all come from one sample, sequenced in a study of blood T cell repertoires in COVID-19. The assay was immunoSEQ multiplex PCR, and TCRdb's table has in-frame clones only and misses some. The sample has about 75,000 clones, 90% seen once; the top ten hold approximately 2.5%. Sample: peripheral blood. Receptors were obtained from a human donor in a cohort sampled during active COVID-19.

V gene TRBV10-3 combines with J gene TRBJ1-1; perhaps TRBD1 as D (6 bases). Germline V gives CDR1 ENHRY, CDR2 SYGVKD. The CDR3 length is 15 residues. V gave up 5 bases and J gave up 1 base, with 14 bases separating them. CDR3 sequence: CAISPDSVANTEAFF. The CDR3 bases are TGTGCCATCAGTCCGGACAGTGTCGCGAACACTGAAGCTTTCTTT.

This sequence joins TRBV11-2 and TRBJ1-6, with a tentative D call TRBD1 (6 bases). This CDR3 region has 15 residues. CDR1 is SGHAT and CDR2 is FQNNGV in the germline V gene. V lost 3 bases and J lost 5, with 11 bases in between. CDR3 sequence reads: CASSLIQGNNSPLHF. The CDR3 region has the DNA TGTGCCAGCAGCTTGATACAGGGTAATAATTCACCCCTCCACTTT.

The chain joins TRBV29-1 to TRBJ2-5, with 11 positions matching TRBD2. This CDR3 has 16 residues. CDR1 and CDR2 (germline): SQVTM, ANQGSEA. The V segment lost 7 bases and the J segment 6 bases; nucleotides outside the gene matches: 16. CDR3 sequence reads: CSAEGLAGGATQTQYF. In DNA, the CDR3 is TGCAGCGCCGAGGGGCTAGCGGGAGGAGCCACCCAGACCCAGTACTTC.

The rearrangement links TRBV23-1 to TRBJ2-3; 11 nucleotides agree with TRBD2. TRBV23-1 is recorded as an ORF, its role being uncertain. The CDR3 length is 15 residues. J gave up 7 bases and V 2 bases, and 5 bases lay outside the gene matches. CDR3 nucleotide sequence: TGCGCCAGCAGTCAAGGGCTAGCGGGGGGTTATACGCAGTATTTT. It encodes CASSQGLAGGYTQYF.

The rearrangement links TRBV6-5 to TRBJ2-2, with TRBD2 identical over 8 bases. The CDR3 covers 14 residues. Germline CDR1 MNHEY, CDR2 SVGAGI. V lost 7 bases and J lost 5; bases outside the gene matches: 6. CDR3 protein: CASKTGGPTGELFF. The DNA for the CDR3 is TGTGCCAGCAAGACGGGAGGGCCGACCGGGGAGCTGTTTTTT.

The CDR3, as DNA: TGTGCCAGCAGTGAAGTAACAGGGGGCCTCACAGATACGCAGTATTTT. Protein: CASSEVTGGLTDTQYF. The V and J genes are TRBV6-1 and TRBJ2-3, with TRBD1 identical over 9 bases. Germline loops: CDR1 MNHNS, CDR2 SASEGT. With 1 base clipped from V and 2 bases from J, the junction kept 4 bases outside the gene matches. There are 16 residues in the CDR3.

This clone was detected only a few times. V usage is TRBV5-1 and J usage is TRBJ2-7; TRBD1 matches at 10 bases. Germline loops: CDR1 SGHRS, CDR2 YFSETQ. Trimming cost V 3 bases and J 7 bases; bases outside gene matches: 7. The CDR3 loop spans 14 amino acids. CDR3 residues: CASSSGTGVWEQYF. In DNA form, the CDR3 reads TGCGCCAGCAGCTCCGGGACAGGGGTATGGGAGCAGTACTTC.

V gene TRBV6-2 or TRBV6-3 combines with J gene TRBJ1-4; 12 bases agree with TRBD1. The CDR3 has 14 amino acids. After removal of 2 bases from V and 8 bases from J, the junction contained 0 bases not matched to a gene. Germline V gives CDR1 MNHEY, CDR2 SVGEGT. CDR3 coding DNA: TGTGCCAGCAGTTACGGGACAGGGGGCGAAAAACTGTTTTTT. Its protein product is CASSYGTGGEKLFF.

The chain is built from TRBV25-1 and TRBJ1-6; the D gene is possibly TRBD1 (6 bases). The CDR3 runs to 13 residues. CDR1 MGHDK and CDR2 SYGVNS come from the germline V gene. The germline V and J ends were trimmed by 6 bases and 6 bases, with 9 bases remaining between them. The CDR3 region has the DNA TGTGCCAGCAGGGAACAGGGTAATTCACCCCTCCACTTT. Translated: CASREQGNSPLHF.

This clone was counted once. The rearrangement uses TRBV19 and TRBJ2-7; 7 bases line up with TRBD1. This CDR3 region has 11 residues. CDR1 is LNHDA, CDR2 SQIVND, per germline (reference sequence). V lost 11 bases and J lost 5; bases outside the gene matches: 6. The CDR3 region is CAVSTGNEQYF. The CDR3 DNA is TGTGCCGTATCGACAGGGAACGAGCAGTACTTC. The full variable domain, with the rest looked up from reference TRBV19 and TRBJ2-7, is DGGITQSPKYLFRKEGQNVTLSCEQNLNHDAMYWYRQDPGQGLRLIYYSQIVNDFQKGDIAEGYSVSREKKESFPLTVTSAQKNPTAFYLCAVSTGNEQYFGPGTRLTVT.

The chain carries TRBV29-1 and TRBJ1-1, with a tentative D call TRBD1 (5 bases). CDR3 length: 12 amino acids. The germline CDR1 and CDR2 sequences are SQVTM and ANQGSEA. V dropped 3 bases and J dropped 3 bases, with 8 bases sitting between them. CDR3 nucleotides: TGCAGCGTTGAGACGGGGGACACTGAAGCTTTCTTT. It translates to CSVETGDTEAFF.

The rearrangement uses TRBV12-3 or TRBV12-4 and TRBJ1-2; the match to TRBD1 covers 7 bases. Germline trimming cut 5 bases from V and 3 bases from J; bases unmatched to any gene: 3. The CDR3 consists of 13 residues. The DNA of the CDR3 is TGTGCCAGCAGTCAGGGGGGTTACTATGGCTACACCTTC. This translates into CASSQGGYYGYTF.

This chain joins TRBV12-3 or TRBV12-4 and TRBJ2-7; possible D gene TRBD2, 5 bases. The ends were cut back, 4 bases at V and 4 bases at J, with 11 bases in the middle. The CDR3 length is 13 residues. CDR3: CASSWTSRYEQYF. The CDR3 DNA sequence: TGTGCCAGCAGTTGGACTTCACGGTACGAGCAGTACTTC.

The genes are TRBV5-1 and TRBJ2-3, with 11 bases matching TRBD2. The CDR3 sequence is 18 residues long. In germline, CDR1 is SGHRS, CDR2 YFSETQ. V lost 0 bases to trimming and J lost 3 bases; unmatched junction nucleotides: 9. The CDR3 nucleotides read TGCGCCAGCAGCTTGGGGTCCCTAGCGGGGGGTGTTACAGATACGCAGTATTTT. Residues: CASSLGSLAGGVTDTQYF.

This chain uses TRBV6-5 with TRBJ1-1; 9 positions match TRBD1. Trimming cost V 6 bases and J 5 bases; bases outside gene matches: 7. Germline V CDR1 and CDR2: MNHEY, SVGAGI. CDR3 length: 14 residues. CDR3 in DNA: TGTGCCAGCAGGGTGGACAGGGGCTGGACTGAAGCTTTCTTT. This translates into CASRVDRGWTEAFF.

CDR3 sequence (DNA): TGCGCCAGCAGCCAGCGTTTCAGGGGGGATGGCAATCAGCCCCAGCATTTT. Translating gives CASSQRFRGDGNQPQHF. The chain carries TRBV4-1 and TRBJ1-5, with 7 bases aligning to TRBD1. The CDR3 length is 17 residues. V shed 3 bases and J 2 bases; nucleotides not matched to a gene: 10. Germline CDR1 MGHRA, CDR2 YSYEKL.

This clone was seen only a few times. The genes are TRBV25-1 and TRBJ2-7, with a weak D call TRBD2 (5 bases). Trimming shortened V by 5 bases and J by 2 bases, and 13 bases separated the two germline ends. Per germline, CDR1 MGHDK and CDR2 SYGVNS. The CDR3 is made up of 14 amino acids. The CDR3 DNA sequence: TGTGCCAGCAGTTTGAGGCTCGGGGCCTACGAGCAGTACTTC. It yields the protein CASSLRLGAYEQYF.